These 26 T cell receptor beta chains were all obtained from the same sample, sequenced in a study of shared clonotypes between healthy human individuals. TCRdb keeps only in-frame clones here, not all; method: immunoSEQ multiplex PCR. This table has 550,000 to 600,000 clones, around 78% appearing once. Sequencing used PBMCs. Receptor source: a woman in her thirties or forties in good health. Some clones in this sample may be carry-over from other donors' samples.

J is TRBJ2-1 and V is TRBV4-2; 8 bases map to TRBD2. CDR3 size: 15 residues. J gave up 10 bases and V 2 bases, and 10 bases lay outside the gene matches. Germline-derived CDR1 and CDR2 are LGHNA and YNFKEQ. The CDR3 reads CASSQWDPGLEEQFF. The CDR3 region has the DNA TGTGCCAGCAGCCAATGGGACCCGGGACTAGAAGAGCAGTTCTTC.

In the case of this clone: This same CDR3 is encoded by further DNA sequences in the sample. The CDR3 reads CASSLEGGTDTQYF. The CDR3 DNA reads as TGCGCCAGCAGCTTGGAGGGTGGCACAGATACGCAGTATTTT. The chain recombines TRBV5-1 with TRBJ2-3; D not resolved. With 0 bases removed from V and 1 base from J, the gap between germline ends came to 6 bases. The germline gives CDR1 SGHRS, CDR2 YFSETQ. This CDR3 has 14 residues. The whole variable domain, remainder taken from reference TRBV5-1 and TRBJ2-3, is KAGVTQTPRYLIKTRGQQVTLSCSPISGHRSVSWYQQTPGQGLQFLFEYFSETQRNKGNFPGRFSGRQFSNSRSEMNVSTLELGDSALYLCASSLEGGTDTQYFGPGTRLTVL.

The J gene is TRBJ2-1, the V gene TRBV5-1; D remains unclear. This CDR3 has 12 amino acids. Between the trimmed V and J ends, which lost 4 bases and 7 bases, there was a span of 9 bases. Germline CDR1 and CDR2: SGHRS and YFSETQ. The CDR3 sequence: CASSQNRNEQFF. The CDR3 bases are TGCGCCAGCAGCCAAAACAGAAATGAGCAGTTCTTC. Full variable domain (missing parts from reference TRBV5-1 and TRBJ2-1): KAGVTQTPRYLIKTRGQQVTLSCSPISGHRSVSWYQQTPGQGLQFLFEYFSETQRNKGNFPGRFSGRQFSNSRSEMNVSTLELGDSALYLCASSQNRNEQFFGPGTRLTVL.

Regarding this clone: Possible read error: a much larger clone is one base away. The V gene is TRBV5-5, the J gene TRBJ2-5; tentative D call: TRBD1 (7 bases). The CDR3 has 14 amino acids. Germline assignment: CDR1 SGHKS and CDR2 YYEKEE (reference sequence). The germline V and J ends were trimmed by 8 bases and 11 bases, with 25 bases remaining between them. The CDR3: CARSPRQGSREQYF. The CDR3 DNA follows: TGTGCCAGGAGCCCACGACAGGGCTCTCGGGAGCAGTACTTC.

This clone appeared once. This CDR3 is also generated by other DNA sequences in the sample. This chain uses TRBV30 with TRBJ2-3; perhaps TRBD2 as D (6 bases). This CDR3 is 15 amino acids long. Germline CDR1 reads GTSNPN; CDR2 reads SVGIG (reference sequence). V was pared by 0 bases and J by 0 bases, with 10 bases between. The CDR3 DNA reads TGTGCCTGGAGTGTACGGCGGGAAAGCACAGATACGCAGTATTTT. This codes for CAWSVRRESTDTQYF.

Details on this clone: In the same sample, other DNA sequences code for this CDR3. The chain employs TRBV9 and TRBJ2-5; TRBD1 aligns across 10 bases. Germline CDR1 and CDR2: SGDLS and YYNGEE. The CDR3 sequence is 14 residues long. J was trimmed by 4 bases and V by 4 bases; bases with no gene match: 4. CDR3 nucleotide sequence: TGTGCCAGCAGCCCGAGGACAGGGGGAGAGACCCAGTACTTC. Its translation: CASSPRTGGETQYF.

This sequence joins TRBV7-3 and TRBJ2-3; 10 bases fit TRBD2. This CDR3 spans 17 amino acids. V lost 6 bases, J lost 0 bases, and 9 bases stayed unmatched. Germline V CDR1 and CDR2: SGHTA, FQGTGA. CDR3 protein: CASRPGLAFASTDTQYF. In nucleotides, the CDR3 is TGTGCCAGCAGGCCGGGACTAGCGTTTGCTAGCACAGATACGCAGTATTTT.

The chain is built from TRBV6-5 and TRBJ2-7; D remains ambiguous. Trimming cost V 9 bases and J 3 bases, with 15 bases left between them. Germline CDR1 MNHEY, CDR2 SVGAGI. The CDR3 is made up of 13 amino acids. The CDR3 sequence: CASSSGLGYEQYF. DNA of the CDR3: TGTGCCAGTAGCTCGGGTCTCGGCTACGAGCAGTACTTC.

This clone was counted a single time. The V and J genes are TRBV5-4 and TRBJ1-3, with TRBD1 identical over 8 bases. V was pared by 0 bases and J by 1 base, with 3 bases of the junction left unmatched. This CDR3 has 16 amino acids. In germline, CDR1 is SGHNT, CDR2 YYREEE (reference sequence). CDR3 nucleotide sequence: TGTGCCAGCAGCTTGGGGACAGGGAGTTCTGGAAACACCATATATTTT. Encoded protein: CASSLGTGSSGNTIYF.

This clone was observed a single time. This chain joins TRBV6-1 and TRBJ2-7; D tentatively fits TRBD1 or TRBD2 (6 bases each). CDR1 and CDR2 from the germline V gene are MNHNS and SASEGT. Trimming cost V 2 bases and J 2 bases, with 13 bases left between them. The CDR3 loop spans 15 amino acids. CDR3 in amino acids: CASSESGGLAYEQYF. The CDR3, as DNA: TGTGCCAGCAGTGAAAGTGGGGGGCTGGCCTACGAGCAGTACTTC.

To note about this clone: Other DNA sequences within the sample encode an identical CDR3. The CDR3 is CASSLRQAQETQYF. DNA for the CDR3: TGTGCCAGCAGCTTAAGGCAGGCACAAGAGACCCAGTACTTC. This chain links TRBV11-1 with TRBJ2-5, with D uncertain. Trimming cost V 2 bases and J 2 bases, with 9 bases left between them. The V gene's germline CDR1 is SGHAT and CDR2 FQDESV (reference sequence). There are 14 residues in the CDR3.

This clone was counted many times. This sequence joins TRBV28 and TRBJ2-7; 11 bases fit TRBD2. Looked up from germline, CDR1 is MDHEN and CDR2 is SYDVKM. Trimming took 4 bases from V and 4 from J; bases not matched to a gene: 9. The CDR3 spans 16 residues. CDR3 sequence (DNA): TGTGCCAGCAGTTCCTTAGCGGGAGGGCCTATTTACGAGCAGTACTTC. Residues: CASSSLAGGPIYEQYF.

This sequence joins TRBV19 and TRBJ2-7, with D possibly called TRBD1 or TRBD2 (5 bases each). V was clipped by 3 bases and J by 0 bases, with 12 bases between them. The CDR3 runs to 15 residues. Germline V gene lookup returns CDR1 LNHDA and CDR2 SQIVND (reference sequence). The CDR3 protein is CASSIPGTASYEQYF. CDR3 bases: TGTGCCAGTAGTATTCCCGGGACGGCCTCCTACGAGCAGTACTTC. Full variable domain (missing parts from reference TRBV19 and TRBJ2-7): DGGITQSPKYLFRKEGQNVTLSCEQNLNHDAMYWYRQDPGQGLRLIYYSQIVNDFQKGDIAEGYSVSREKKESFPLTVTSAQKNPTAFYLCASSIPGTASYEQYFGPGTRLTVT.

V usage is TRBV29-1 and J usage is TRBJ1-2; 7 bases fit TRBD1. The J segment lost 1 base and the V segment lost 1 base, leaving 12 bases of the junction unmatched. There are 17 residues in the CDR3. The germline V gene has CDR1 SQVTM and CDR2 ANQGSEA. CDR3 sequence: CSVEGGTEPEGNYGYTF. The CDR3 DNA follows: TGCAGCGTTGAAGGAGGGACAGAGCCAGAGGGTAACTATGGCTACACCTTC.

CDR3 sequence: CASSPMAWRAGAVEETQYF. The CDR3 coding sequence is TGTGCCAGCAGCCCCATGGCGTGGAGGGCAGGGGCAGTGGAAGAGACCCAGTACTTC. The chain uses TRBV9 and TRBJ2-5, with D perhaps assigned TRBD1 or TRBD2 (6 bases each). CDR3 size: 19 residues. CDR1 and CDR2 (germline): SGDLS, YYNGEE. V was trimmed by 4 bases and J by 3 bases, leaving 28 bases between them.

V gene TRBV4-2 combines with J gene TRBJ2-3; TRBD1 might be the D (7 bases). The CDR3 has 15 amino acids. V lost 3 bases and J 2 bases, leaving 12 bases between the germline ends. CDR1 and CDR2 (germline): LGHNA, YNFKEQ. The DNA of the CDR3 is TGTGCCAGCAGCCAGGCGGGACAGAACACAGATACGCAGTATTTT. The encoded protein is CASSQAGQNTDTQYF.

The genes are TRBV27 and TRBJ2-2; 12 bases match TRBD2. J lost 2 bases, V lost 9 bases, and 10 bases had no gene match. This CDR3 is 17 amino acids long. Germline V gene data show CDR1 as MNHEY and CDR2 as SMNVEV (reference sequence). CDR3 nucleotide sequence: TGTGCCAGTACTCCCGGACTAGCGGGAATTAACACCGGGGAGCTGTTTTTT. Protein sequence: CASTPGLAGINTGELFF.

Note on this clone: Germline is not matched at one junction end, which may reflect a read error. This chain connects TRBV7-9 to TRBJ1-2, with TRBD1 as a possible D gene (6 bases). The CDR3 length is 15 residues. Germline V lookup: CDR1 SEHNR, CDR2 FQNEAQ (reference sequence). The CDR3 loop reads CASSYTDRPNYGYAF. DNA for the CDR3: TGTGCCAGCAGCTACACTGACAGGCCTAACTATGGCTACGCCTTC.

This clone has more than one count but fewer than ten. This may stem from a read error, because a much larger clone lies one nucleotide away. This sample also contains other DNA sequences that code for the same CDR3. The rearrangement links TRBV18 to TRBJ2-1; D not certain. V was cut by 3 bases and J by 8 bases, with 8 bases left in between. Germline V lookup: CDR1 KGHSH, CDR2 LQKENI. This CDR3 is built from 12 residues. The CDR3 sequence: CASSPLPYEQFF. CDR3 DNA sequence: TGTGCCAGCTCACCGCTACCGTATGAGCAGTTCTTC.

In regard to this clone: A read error is the likely source, as a far larger clone sits one nucleotide away. This sample includes further DNA sequences coding for the same CDR3. The rearrangement joins TRBV30 to TRBJ1-6; 9 bases fit TRBD1. Looked up from germline, CDR1 is GTSNPN and CDR2 is SVGIG (reference sequence). The CDR3 extends over 13 amino acids. CDR3 protein: CAWSEDRGSPLHF. The DNA for the CDR3 is TGTGCCTGGAGTGAGGACAGGGGTTCACCTCTCCACTTT.

The chain couples TRBV28 to TRBJ1-2, with D uncertain. The CDR3 is 13 residues long. V lost 3 bases and J lost 8, with 13 bases in between. The germline V gene encodes CDR1 MDHEN and CDR2 SYDVKM. CDR3 sequence: CASSFLVLRGYTF. The DNA of the CDR3 is TGTGCCAGCAGTTTTTTGGTCCTTCGAGGCTACACCTTC.

The rearrangement links TRBV7-8 to TRBJ2-7; D gene uncertain. The V end lost 1 base, the J end lost 0 bases, and 10 bases lay between the germline ends. The CDR3 covers 15 residues. The germline V gene encodes CDR1 SGHVS and CDR2 FQNEAQ. The CDR3 bases are TGTGCCAGCAGCTTAGTTGATAGTTACTCCTACGAGCAGTACTTC. Translation gives CASSLVDSYSYEQYF. Variable domain in full (rest from reference TRBV7-8 and TRBJ2-7): GAGVSQSPRYKVAKRGQDVALRCDPISGHVSLFWYQQALGQGPEFLTYFQNEAQLDKSGLPSDRFFAERPEGSVSTLKIQRTQQEDSAVYLCASSLVDSYSYEQYFGPGTRLTVT.

CDR3 residues: CASSLGGGSQPQHF. For the CDR3, the DNA is TGTGCCAGCAGCCTCGGCGGGGGGTCTCAGCCCCAGCATTTT. The chain carries TRBV7-9 and TRBJ1-5; tentative D call: TRBD1 (5 bases). The CDR3 has 14 residues. Germline assignment: CDR1 SEHNR and CDR2 FQNEAQ (reference sequence). V dropped 5 bases and J dropped 6 bases, with 14 bases sitting between them.

V and J are TRBV28 and TRBJ2-3, with TRBD2 as a possible D gene (5 bases). The V gene's germline CDR1 is MDHEN and CDR2 SYDVKM. This CDR3 has 16 amino acids. The germline V and J ends were trimmed by 6 bases and 1 base, with 17 bases remaining between them. The CDR3 here is CASRSSRGRGTDTQYF. CDR3 coding DNA: TGTGCCAGCAGATCCTCCCGCGGGCGCGGCACAGATACGCAGTATTTT.

The chain joins TRBV4-2 to TRBJ2-7, with D hard to call. Trimming stripped 2 bases from V and 3 bases from J, with 11 bases between. From germline, CDR1 is LGHNA and CDR2 YNFKEQ. The CDR3 runs to 14 residues. CDR3 sequence (DNA): TGTGCCAGCAGCCAACTCGCCCTCGACTACGAGCAGTACTTC. Amino acid sequence: CASSQLALDYEQYF.

The rearrangement uses TRBV10-3 and TRBJ2-7; no firm D call. Germline lookup yields CDR1 ENHRY and CDR2 SYGVKD. The CDR3 is 10 amino acids. The CDR3 region is CAPPGYEQYF. DNA of the CDR3: TGTGCACCTCCCGGCTACGAGCAGTACTTC.